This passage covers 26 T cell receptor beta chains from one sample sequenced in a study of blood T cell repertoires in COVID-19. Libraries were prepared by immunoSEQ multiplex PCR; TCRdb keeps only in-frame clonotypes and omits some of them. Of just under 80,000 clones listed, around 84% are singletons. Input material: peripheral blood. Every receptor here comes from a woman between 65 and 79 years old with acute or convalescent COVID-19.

In DNA form, the CDR3 reads TGCGCCAGCAGTCGGGTAGGGAGCTCCTACAATGAGCAGTTCTTC. It yields the protein CASSRVGSSYNEQFF. This sequence joins TRBV10-2 and TRBJ2-1; D is possibly TRBD2 (5 bases). V gave up 5 bases and J gave up 0 bases, with 11 bases separating them. Germline V CDR1 and CDR2: WSHSY, SAAADI. The CDR3 is 15 residues long.

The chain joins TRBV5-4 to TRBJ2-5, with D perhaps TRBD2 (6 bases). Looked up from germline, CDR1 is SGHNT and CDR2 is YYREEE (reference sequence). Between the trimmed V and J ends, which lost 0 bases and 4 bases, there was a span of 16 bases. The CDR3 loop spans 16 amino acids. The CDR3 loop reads CASSLGDGTPPETQYF. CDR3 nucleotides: TGTGCCAGCAGCTTGGGGGACGGGACTCCCCCAGAGACCCAGTACTTC.

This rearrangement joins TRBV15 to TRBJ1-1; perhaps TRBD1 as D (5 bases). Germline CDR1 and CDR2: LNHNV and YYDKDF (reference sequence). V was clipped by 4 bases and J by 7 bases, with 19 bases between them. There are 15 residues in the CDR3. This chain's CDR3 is CATSTEKIGVSEAFF. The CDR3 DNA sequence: TGTGCCACCAGCACCGAGAAAATAGGGGTGAGTGAAGCTTTCTTT. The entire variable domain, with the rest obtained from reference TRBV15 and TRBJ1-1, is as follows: DAMVIQNPRYQVTQFGKPVTLSCSQTLNHNVMYWYQQKSSQAPKLLFHYYDKDFNNEADTPDNFQSRRPNTSFCFLDIRSPGLGDTAMYLCATSTEKIGVSEAFFGQGTRLTVV.

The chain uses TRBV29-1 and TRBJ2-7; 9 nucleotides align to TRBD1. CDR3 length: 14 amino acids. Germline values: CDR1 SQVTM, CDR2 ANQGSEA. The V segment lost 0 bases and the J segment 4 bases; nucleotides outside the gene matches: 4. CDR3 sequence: CSVEEGQGGYEQYF. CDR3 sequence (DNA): TGCAGCGTTGAAGAGGGACAGGGTGGATACGAGCAGTACTTC.

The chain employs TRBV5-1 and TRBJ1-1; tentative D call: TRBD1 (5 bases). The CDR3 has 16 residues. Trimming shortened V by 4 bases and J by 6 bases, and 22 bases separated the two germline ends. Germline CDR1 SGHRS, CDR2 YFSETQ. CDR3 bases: TGCGCCAGCAGCACTGGAGATTCGGGGACTGGGGCTGAAGCTTTCTTT. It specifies CASSTGDSGTGAEAFF.

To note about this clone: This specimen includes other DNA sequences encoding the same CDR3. The CDR3 DNA is TGTGCCAGCATGGGTCCCGAAAAGGGAGTCCAGGACGGGGAGCTGTTTTTT. Translated, it gives CASMGPEKGVQDGELFF. The gene calls are TRBV5-4 and TRBJ2-2; weak D call: TRBD2 (5 bases). In germline, CDR1 is SGHNT, CDR2 YYREEE (reference sequence). CDR3 length: 17 residues. V was trimmed by 6 bases and J by 7 bases, leaving 25 bases between them.

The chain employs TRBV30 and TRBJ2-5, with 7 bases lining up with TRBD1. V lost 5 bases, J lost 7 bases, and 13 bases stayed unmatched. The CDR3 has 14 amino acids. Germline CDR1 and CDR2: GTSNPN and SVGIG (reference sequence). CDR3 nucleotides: TGTGCCTGGCAAACAGGGGCCGCAAGCGGGACCCAGTACTTC. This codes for CAWQTGAASGTQYF.

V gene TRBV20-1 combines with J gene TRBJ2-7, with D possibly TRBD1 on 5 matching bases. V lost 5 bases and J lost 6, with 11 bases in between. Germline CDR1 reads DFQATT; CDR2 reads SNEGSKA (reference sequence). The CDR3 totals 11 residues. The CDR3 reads CSAGARSEQYF. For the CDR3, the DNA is TGCAGTGCTGGGGCCAGGTCCGAGCAGTACTTC.

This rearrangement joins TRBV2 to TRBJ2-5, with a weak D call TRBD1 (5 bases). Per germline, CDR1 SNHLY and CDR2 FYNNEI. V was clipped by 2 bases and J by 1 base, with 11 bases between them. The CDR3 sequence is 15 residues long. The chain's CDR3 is CASSELRGGQETQYF. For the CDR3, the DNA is TGTGCCAGCAGTGAATTAAGGGGCGGCCAAGAGACCCAGTACTTC. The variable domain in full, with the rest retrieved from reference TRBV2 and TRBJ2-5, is EPEVTQTPSHQVTQMGQEVILRCVPISNHLYFYWYRQILGQKVEFLVSFYNNEISEKSEIFDDQFSVERPDGSNFTLKIRSTKLEDSAMYFCASSELRGGQETQYFGPGTRLLVL.

The DNA of the CDR3 is TGTGCCAGCAGTGAACGGACAGCTTCATATGGCTACACCTTC. Translated, it gives CASSERTASYGYTF. The J gene is TRBJ1-2, the V gene TRBV6-1; possibly TRBD1 for D (6 bases). Germline lookup yields CDR1 MNHNS and CDR2 SASEGT. CDR3 length equals 14 residues. The V gene lost 2 bases and the J gene lost 5 bases, with 12 bases spanning the gap.

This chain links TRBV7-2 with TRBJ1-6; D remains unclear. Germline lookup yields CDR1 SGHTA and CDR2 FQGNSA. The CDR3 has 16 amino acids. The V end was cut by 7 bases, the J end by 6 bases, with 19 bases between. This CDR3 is CASTRHSQGLNSPLHF. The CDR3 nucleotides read TGTGCCAGCACCCGTCACTCACAAGGACTTAATTCACCCCTCCACTTT.

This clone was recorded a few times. Here the CDR3 reads CASRTREAEAFF. The CDR3 bases are TGTGCCAGCAGAACCAGGGAAGCTGAAGCTTTCTTT. The chain joins TRBV27 to TRBJ1-1, with D perhaps matching TRBD1 (5 bases). The CDR3 consists of 12 residues. Between the trimmed V and J ends, which lost 6 bases and 6 bases, there was a span of 11 bases. Germline V gives CDR1 MNHEY, CDR2 SMNVEV (reference sequence).

The CDR3 coding sequence is TGTGCCAGCAGTTTAGCAGGGATGTTCTACGAGCAGTACTTC. It codes for CASSLAGMFYEQYF. The J gene is TRBJ2-7, the V gene TRBV27; tentative D call: TRBD1 (5 bases). This CDR3 comprises 14 residues. CDR1 and CDR2 (germline): MNHEY, SMNVEV (reference sequence). Trimming left V 2 bases short and J 3 bases short, with 11 bases between.

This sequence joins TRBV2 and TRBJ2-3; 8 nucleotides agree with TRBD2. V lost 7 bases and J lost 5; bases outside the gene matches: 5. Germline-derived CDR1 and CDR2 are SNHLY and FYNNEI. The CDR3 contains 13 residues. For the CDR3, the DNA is TGTGCCAGCAACGGGGGGGGGAGAGATACGCAGTATTTT. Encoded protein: CASNGGGRDTQYF.

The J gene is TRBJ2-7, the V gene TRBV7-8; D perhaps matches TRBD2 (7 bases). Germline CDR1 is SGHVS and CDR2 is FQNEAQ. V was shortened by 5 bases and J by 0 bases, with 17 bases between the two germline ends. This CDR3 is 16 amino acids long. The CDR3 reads CASSPREGTPSYEQYF. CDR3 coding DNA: TGTGCCAGCAGCCCCAGGGAGGGGACACCCTCCTACGAGCAGTACTTC.

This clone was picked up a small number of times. The CDR3 DNA reads TGTGCCAGCAGCGGACAGGGAAACACTGAAGCTTTCTTT. It specifies CASSGQGNTEAFF. The chain couples TRBV6-5 to TRBJ1-1; 8 nucleotides line up with TRBD1. CDR1 MNHEY and CDR2 SVGAGI come from the germline V gene. The CDR3 is 13 amino acids. J was trimmed by 2 bases and V by 6 bases; bases with no gene match: 2.

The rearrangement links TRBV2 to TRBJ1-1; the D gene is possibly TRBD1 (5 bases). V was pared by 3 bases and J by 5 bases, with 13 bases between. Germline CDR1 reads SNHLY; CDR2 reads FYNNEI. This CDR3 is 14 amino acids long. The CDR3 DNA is TGTGCCAGCAGTGACTCGGGGGTTTGGACTGAAGCTTTCTTT. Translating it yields CASSDSGVWTEAFF.

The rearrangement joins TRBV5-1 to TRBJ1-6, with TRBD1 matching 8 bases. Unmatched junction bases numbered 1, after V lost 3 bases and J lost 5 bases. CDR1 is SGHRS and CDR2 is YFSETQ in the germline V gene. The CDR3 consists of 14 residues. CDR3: CASSWGQDNSPLHF. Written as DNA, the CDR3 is TGCGCCAGCAGCTGGGGACAGGATAATTCACCCCTCCACTTT.

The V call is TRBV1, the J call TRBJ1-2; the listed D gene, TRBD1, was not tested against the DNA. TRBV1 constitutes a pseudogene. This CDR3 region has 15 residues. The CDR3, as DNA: TGCACCAGCAGCCAAGGCCCTGGACAGATAGGTGGCTACACCTTC. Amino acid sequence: CTSSQGPGQIGGYTF.

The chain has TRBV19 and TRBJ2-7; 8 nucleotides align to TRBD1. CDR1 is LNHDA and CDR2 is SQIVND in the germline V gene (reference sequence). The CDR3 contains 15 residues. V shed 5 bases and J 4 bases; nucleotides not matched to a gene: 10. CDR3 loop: CASSDRTGPQYEQYF. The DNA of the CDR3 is TGTGCCAGTAGTGATAGGACAGGGCCGCAATACGAGCAGTACTTC.

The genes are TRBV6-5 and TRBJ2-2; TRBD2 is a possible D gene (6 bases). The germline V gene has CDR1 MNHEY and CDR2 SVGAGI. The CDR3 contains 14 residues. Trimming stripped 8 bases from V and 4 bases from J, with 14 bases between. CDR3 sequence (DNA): TGTGCCAGCTCGGCGGAAGCGGGCACCGGGGAGCTGTTTTTT. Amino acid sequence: CASSAEAGTGELFF.

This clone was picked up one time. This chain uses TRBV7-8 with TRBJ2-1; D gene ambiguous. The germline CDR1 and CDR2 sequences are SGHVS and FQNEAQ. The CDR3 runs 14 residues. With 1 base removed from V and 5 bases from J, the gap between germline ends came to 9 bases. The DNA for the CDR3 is TGTGCCAGCAGCTTAGGAGTCGCAAACAATGAGCAGTTCTTC. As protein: CASSLGVANNEQFF.

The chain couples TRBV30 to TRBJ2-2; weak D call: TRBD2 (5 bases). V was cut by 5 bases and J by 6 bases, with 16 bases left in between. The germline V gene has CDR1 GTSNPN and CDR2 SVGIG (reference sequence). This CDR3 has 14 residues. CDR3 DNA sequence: TGTGCCTGGGGTGGTCAGCGGAGCTCCGGGGAGCTGTTTTTT. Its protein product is CAWGGQRSSGELFF.

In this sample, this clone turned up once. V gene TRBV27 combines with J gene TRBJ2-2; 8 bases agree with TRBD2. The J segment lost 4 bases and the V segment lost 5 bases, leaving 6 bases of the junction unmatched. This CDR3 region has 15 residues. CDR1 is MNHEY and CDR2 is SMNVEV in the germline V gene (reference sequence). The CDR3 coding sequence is TGTGCCAGCAGTGCCGGGACTAGTGCCACCGGGGAGCTGTTTTTT. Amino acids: CASSAGTSATGELFF.

The CDR3 nucleotides are TGTGCCAGCAGCTTAGCGGGATTAGACTACAATGAGCAGTTCTTC. It translates to CASSLAGLDYNEQFF. The chain links TRBV11-3 to TRBJ2-1; the D gene is possibly TRBD2 (5 bases). Germline V gives CDR1 SGHNT, CDR2 YENEEA. Trimming stripped 1 base from V and 3 bases from J, with 10 bases between. The CDR3 is 15 amino acids.

Here the CDR3 reads CASSLTPSSGNTIYF. CDR3 bases: TGTGCCAGCAGCCTGACACCGAGCTCTGGAAACACCATATATTTT. The V and J genes are TRBV3-1 (or the pseudogene TRBV3-2) and TRBJ1-3; no clear D gene. The V and J ends lost 4 bases and 0 bases respectively, with 10 bases between them. CDR1 and CDR2 (germline): LGHDT, YNNKEL (reference sequence). The CDR3 extends over 15 amino acids.